The rows below give T cell receptor beta chains drawn from one sample of a study of T-cell memory formation after mild COVID-19. TCRdb itself ran the 5' RACE reads through MiXCR, one entry per CDR3 protein. The sample records fewer than 550,000 distinct CDR3 sequences, roughly 20% being singletons. Sequenced input: PBMCs or a T cell subset sorted from them (not recorded which). These receptors all come from an adult woman who had mild COVID-19 (a few samples of this study predate the infection). Cell type and time point are not known. The CDR3 runs from the conserved cysteine through the conserved F or W. The D gene is left open where the match is weak. Clone size is given for some rows only: seen once, a few or many times, or a class if the clone is expanded.

D gene	CDR3 length	V gene	clone size	J gene	CDR3 protein	CDR3 DNA
.	13	TRBV7-2	.	TRBJ2-7	CASSPTGRYEQYF	TGTGCCAGCAGCCCCACCGGCCGCTACGAGCAGTACTTC
TRBD2	11	TRBV12-3/TRBV12-4	few	TRBJ2-1	CASRPGGEQFF	TGTGCCAGCAGGCCGGGGGGTGAGCAGTTCTTC
TRBD1	14	TRBV5-1	.	TRBJ1-2	CASSKGQGADGYTF	TGCGCCAGCAGCAAGGGACAGGGGGCTGATGGCTACACCTTC
.	13	TRBV4-1	.	TRBJ1-2	CASSKDTGGGYTF	TGCGCCAGCAGCAAAGATACCGGGGGTGGCTACACCTTC
.	14	TRBV7-9	.	TRBJ2-6	CATEGRSGANVLTF	TGTGCCACCGAGGGGAGATCTGGGGCCAACGTCCTGACTTTC
.	13	TRBV10-3	few	TRBJ2-7	CAISRGSAYEQYF	TGTGCCATAAGTAGGGGTTCCGCCTACGAGCAGTACTTC
.	13	TRBV9	.	TRBJ2-7	CASSGASFFEQYF	TGTGCCAGCAGCGGGGCTAGCTTCTTCGAGCAGTACTTC
.	12	TRBV9	.	TRBJ1-2	CASPPSWPGYTF	TGTGCCAGCCCGCCAAGTTGGCCTGGCTACACCTTC
TRBD2	16	TRBV20-1	.	TRBJ2-3	CSARWGTSGNTDTQYF	TGCAGTGCTAGATGGGGGACTAGCGGGAACACAGATACGCAGTATTTT
.	13	TRBV6-2/TRBV6-3	.	TRBJ1-2	CASSNGRSYGYTF	TGTGCCAGCAGTAACGGGCGCTCCTATGGCTACACCTTC
.	17	TRBV3-1	.	TRBJ1-4	CASSSDSGGPYREKLFF	TGTGCCAGCAGCTCCGACTCGGGGGGCCCCTATCGGGAAAAACTGTTTTTT
TRBD2	16	TRBV6-2/TRBV6-3	few	TRBJ2-7	CASTASEREFHHEQYF	TGTGCCAGCACTGCGTCGGAGCGGGAGTTTCATCACGAGCAGTACTTC
.	13	TRBV7-9	.	TRBJ2-6	CASWVAGANVLTF	TGTGCCAGTTGGGTGGCTGGGGCCAACGTCCTGACTTTC
TRBD2	16	TRBV29-1	.	TRBJ2-2	CSVSLSRTRRTGELFF	TGCAGCGTTAGCCTTAGCCGGACTAGGCGAACCGGGGAGCTGTTTTTT
TRBD1	12	TRBV6-5	.	TRBJ1-1	CASRYRDREAFF	TGTGCCAGCAGGTACCGGGACAGGGAGGCTTTCTTT
TRBD2	13	TRBV7-2	few	TRBJ2-7	CASSVGLAGVQYF	TGTGCCAGCAGCGTGGGACTAGCGGGAGTGCAGTACTTC
.	16	TRBV4-1	few	TRBJ2-1	CASSQTGQSSYNEQFF	TGCGCCAGCAGCCAAACTGGGCAGAGCTCCTACAATGAGCAGTTCTTC
.	13	TRBV12-5	many	TRBJ2-7	CASGPGRTYEQYF	TGTGCTAGTGGTCCCGGGAGAACCTACGAGCAGTACTTC
.	15	TRBV3-1	.	TRBJ1-1	CASSPRANLNTEAFF	TGTGCCAGCAGCCCGAGGGCGAACCTGAACACTGAAGCTTTCTTT
.	13	TRBV6-4	few	TRBJ1-5	CASSDSPGLPQHF	TGTGCCAGCAGTGACTCCCCCGGTCTGCCCCAGCATTTT
TRBD1	14	TRBV6-6	few	TRBJ1-1	CASSQDRGPTEAFF	TGTGCCAGCAGTCAGGACAGGGGGCCCACTGAAGCTTTCTTT
.	13	TRBV7-2	.	TRBJ1-6	CASSTSTNSPLHF	TGTGCCAGCAGCACGAGTACCAATTCACCCCTCCACTTT
.	13	TRBV12-3/TRBV12-4	few	TRBJ2-1	CASKDLTDNEQFF	TGTGCCAGCAAGGACCTCACTGACAATGAGCAGTTCTTC
TRBD1	18	TRBV24-1	once	TRBJ2-5	CATSVRTGGPHYQETQYF	TGTGCCACCAGCGTAAGGACAGGAGGACCCCATTACCAAGAGACCCAGTACTTC
.	16	TRBV20-1	.	TRBJ2-7	CSARDPRKASFHEQYF	TGCAGTGCTAGAGACCCCCGGAAGGCTAGCTTCCACGAGCAGTACTTC
TRBD2	15	TRBV7-6	few	TRBJ2-1	CASSFLGEGHHEQFF	TGTGCCAGCAGCTTTCTGGGGGAGGGCCACCATGAGCAGTTCTTC
.	13	TRBV25-1	few	TRBJ2-1	CASRASGGNEQFF	TGTGCCAGCAGGGCCTCAGGAGGCAATGAGCAGTTCTTC
.	14	TRBV29-1	few	TRBJ2-7	CSVEDRGKRPEQYF	TGCAGCGTTGAAGATCGGGGAAAAAGACCAGAGCAGTACTTC
TRBD1	16	TRBV5-6	.	TRBJ2-5	CASSFPWTGEGETQYF	TGTGCCAGCAGCTTCCCCTGGACAGGGGAAGGAGAGACCCAGTACTTC
.	16	TRBV6-1	.	TRBJ2-7	CASSDYGPNPTYEQYF	TGTGCCAGCAGTGATTACGGCCCGAACCCAACCTACGAGCAGTACTTC
.	17	TRBV24-1	.	TRBJ2-1	CATSDPRQAPTYNEQFF	TGTGCCACCAGTGATCCTAGACAGGCCCCGACCTACAATGAGCAGTTCTTC
TRBD2	18	TRBV7-9	.	TRBJ2-4	CASSSTSSGSGAKNIQYF	TGTGCCAGCAGCTCGACTTCTAGCGGGAGTGGCGCCAAAAACATTCAGTACTTC
.	12	TRBV29-1	few	TRBJ1-1	CSVELQKPEAFF	TGCAGCGTTGAACTCCAGAAGCCTGAAGCTTTCTTT
TRBD2	17	TRBV12-3/TRBV12-4	few	TRBJ2-1	CASSFGSGRVSYNEQFF	TGTGCCAGCAGTTTTGGTAGCGGGAGAGTGTCCTACAATGAGCAGTTCTTC
.	12	TRBV6-2/TRBV6-3	.	TRBJ1-1	CASSPRATAAFF	TGTGCCAGCAGTCCAAGAGCAACCGCTGCTTTCTTT
TRBD1	16	TRBV6-2/TRBV6-3	few	TRBJ1-5	CASSADAGGEYQPQHF	TGTGCCAGCAGTGCAGATGCAGGGGGCGAGTACCAGCCCCAGCATTTT
TRBD2	14	TRBV30	.	TRBJ2-1	CASTGTSLYNEQFF	TGTGCCTCCACCGGGACTAGCCTTTACAATGAGCAGTTCTTC
.	15	TRBV6-6	.	TRBJ2-1	CASRADSHSYNEQFF	TGTGCCAGCAGAGCCGACAGTCACTCCTACAATGAGCAGTTCTTC
.	13	TRBV20-1	.	TRBJ1-1	CSAPTQGTGEAFF	TGCAGTGCTCCTACACAGGGTACTGGTGAAGCTTTCTTT
.	13	TRBV5-4	.	TRBJ2-5	CASSSPSGETQYF	TGTGCCAGCAGCTCGCCCTCGGGGGAGACCCAGTACTTC
.	13	TRBV5-6	.	TRBJ1-2	CASSLTKGPGYTF	TGTGCCAGCAGCCTAACAAAGGGGCCCGGCTACACCTTC
.	15	TRBV14	few	TRBJ1-2	CASSQSPRTEEGYTF	TGTGCCAGCAGCCAATCCCCACGGACCGAGGAAGGCTACACCTTC
.	16	TRBV2	few	TRBJ2-4	CASSDQGGIAKNIQYF	TGTGCCAGCAGTGACCAGGGAGGTATAGCCAAAAACATTCAGTACTTC
TRBD2	16	TRBV12-3/TRBV12-4	.	TRBJ2-1	CASSFPHGGGHNEQFF	TGTGCCAGCAGTTTCCCCCACGGGGGGGGACACAATGAGCAGTTCTTC
.	14	TRBV15	few	TRBJ2-3	CATSRDFFTDTQYF	TGTGCCACCAGCAGAGATTTCTTCACAGATACGCAGTATTTT
TRBD2	14	TRBV19	.	TRBJ2-1	CASRTAGGQDEQFF	TGTGCCAGTAGAACGGCGGGAGGGCAGGATGAGCAGTTCTTC
.	12	TRBV12-3/TRBV12-4	few	TRBJ2-1	CASSFGVDEQFF	TGTGCCAGCAGTTTCGGCGTCGATGAGCAGTTCTTC
.	14	TRBV12-5	.	TRBJ2-1	CASGSTAWYNEQFF	TGTGCTAGTGGTTCGACAGCCTGGTACAATGAGCAGTTCTTC
.	14	TRBV19	few	TRBJ2-7	CASSIGSGNYEQYF	TGTGCCAGTAGTATAGGATCAGGGAACTACGAGCAGTACTTC
.	15	TRBV24-1	.	TRBJ1-2	CATSAKKGRSNGYTF	TGTGCCACCAGTGCCAAAAAAGGCAGATCGAATGGCTACACCTTC
.	16	TRBV5-1	once	TRBJ2-1	CASSFPPGGLSNEQFF	TGCGCCAGCAGCTTCCCCCCAGGGGGGCTGTCCAATGAGCAGTTCTTC
.	15	TRBV4-3	.	TRBJ1-3	CASSPSSSSGNTIYF	TGCGCCAGCAGCCCATCAAGTAGCTCTGGAAACACCATATATTTT
.	14	TRBV2	.	TRBJ1-1	CASSERDQDTEAFF	TGTGCCAGCAGTGAGAGGGACCAGGACACTGAAGCTTTCTTT
TRBD2	16	TRBV20-1	.	TRBJ2-3	CSARARAGGPGDTQYF	TGCAGTGCTAGAGCCCGGGCGGGAGGGCCTGGTGATACGCAGTATTTT
TRBD1	15	TRBV7-3	.	TRBJ2-2	CASSADRAGTGELFF	TGTGCCAGCAGCGCCGACAGGGCTGGCACCGGGGAGCTGTTTTTT
.	16	TRBV5-5	.	TRBJ1-1	CASSLDRVRMNTEAFF	TGTGCCAGCAGCTTGGACAGGGTAAGGATGAACACTGAAGCTTTCTTT
.	14	TRBV7-9	.	TRBJ2-5	CASSYQGGEETQYF	TGTGCCAGCAGCTACCAAGGCGGCGAAGAGACCCAGTACTTC